The sequence of this TCR beta chain was determined in a study of cytomegalovirus exposure and HLA in healthy donors. Overall study findings and caveats: The analysis excluded some indistinguishable V segments, including TRBV6-2 and TRBV6-3. Information on immune exposure was restricted to one variable (CMV serostatus). The investigators catalogued 150 to 200 TCR beta chains as cytomegalovirus-associated.

This clone has a single count. Its specificity is unknown. This PCR relied on a set of 60 Vbeta primers and 13 Jbeta primers. Clones were read by immunoSEQ multiplex PCR, and TCRdb kept only the in-frame ones, dropping some. The data contain around 120,000 clones, about 73% of them singletons. Trimming removed 3 bases at V and 2 bases at J, with 10 bases between. Germline-derived CDR1 and CDR2 are LGHNA and YSLEER. The CDR3 spans 15 residues. Sequencing was carried out using PBMCs. The V gene is TRBV4-3, the J gene TRBJ1-4; tentatively, D is TRBD1 (5 bases). This TCR came from a woman between 40 and 50 years old in good health and CMV-seropositive. CDR3 coding DNA: TGCGCCAGCAGCCACGTGGGGCGGACTAATGAAAAACTGTTTTTT. This sequence encodes CASSHVGRTNEKLFF.